The entry that follows covers one T cell receptor (beta chain) sequence. Its antigen remains unknown. Reanalyzing the 5' RACE reads, TCRdb keeps one entry per CDR3 protein, without DNA. The sample has 300,000 or so distinct CDR3 sequences; the top ten hold around 4.3%. This sample is drawn from a study of T cells expressing NK-cell markers. Overall study context: Sequencing of TCR beta repertoires drew on sorted CD3+CD56+NKG2C+, CD3+CD56+NKG2C- and CD3+CD56-NKG2C+ T cells.

Study conclusions and caveats: Researchers report these clonotypes also headed the CD3+CD56-NKG2C+ fraction in several donors. NKG2C+ dominant clonotypes from 6 or 7 donors made up roughly 1.0-7.5% of CD8+ T cells.

This CDR3 spans 15 amino acids. Germline-derived CDR1 and CDR2 are LNHNV and YYDKDF (reference sequence). This TCR was sampled from a woman between 18 and 75 years old in good health. The chain couples TRBV15 to TRBJ2-7; TCRdb gives TRBD2 as the D gene, but with no DNA this cannot be confirmed. Sequencing was done on a sample of blood T cells: a sorted CD56 or NKG2C T cell subset, CD4+ or CD8+ T cells, or bulk PBMC T cells (not recorded which). CDR3 sequence: CATSRGGPSSYEQYF.